The clone carrying this TCR beta chain was counted a few times. What it binds is not known. The CDR3 consists of 13 residues. Looked up from germline, CDR1 is SGHAT and CDR2 is FQNNGV. V dropped 5 bases and J dropped 11 bases, with 18 bases sitting between them. The sample comes from a study of blood T cells in healthy people across ages. A second 7 to 11 cycle PCR used barcoded and J-beta primers. Sequencing recovered at least 3 million CDR3-containing paired-end reads from each sample. Via MiXCR, TCRdb re-called the 5' RACE reads, giving one row per CDR3 protein. The data hold 1.5 million or so distinct CDR3 sequences, with less than 45% observed a single time. Notes on the study in general: Reliance upon unsorted PBMCs precluded definitive naive versus antigen-experienced comparison. Age showed a roughly linear inverse relationship with TCR beta diversity per million T cells. Long-lived donors had more naive CD4+ cells and higher diversity than aged donors.

The receptor comes from a woman aged 18-35 years in good health. The sequenced sample was blood. This chain links TRBV11-2 with TRBJ2-5, with D hard to call. The CDR3 loop is CASSDRRYNEQYF. CDR3 bases: TGTGCCAGCAGCGACCGCCGCTACAATGAGCAGTACTTC.